These 10 T cell receptor beta chains originate from one sample sequenced in a study of T cell repertoires in cytomegalovirus infection (dated by TCRdb to about 2019). The listed sequencing device is Illumina HiSeq 1500. The public reads were run again by TCRdb, first through fastp at Q25 and then through MiXCR, and only productive beta chains were kept. For every CDR3 protein sequence, its rows merge into one entry that carries the most common genes and DNA. This sample is represented by 150,000 to 200,000 distinct CDR3 sequences; roughly a fifth of them were singletons. Of the sample, approximately 2.9% falls within the top ten clones. Sequences were obtained from PBMCs. These receptors were obtained from a human donor in good health (CMV status not recorded). Some clones in this sample may be carry-over from other donors' samples.

This clonotype was observed at least ten times. The V call is TRBV7-2, the J call TRBJ2-1; 16 nucleotides agree with TRBD2. CDR1 is SGHTA, CDR2 FQGNSA, per germline. The CDR3 loop spans 15 amino acids. V trimming: 5 bases; J trimming: 12 bases; junction bases outside the gene matches: 7. In DNA, the CDR3 is TGTGCCAGCAGCCCCCCGGGACTAGCGGGAGGGCCGCAGTTCTTC. This translates into CASSPPGLAGGPQFF.

V gene TRBV5-5 combines with J gene TRBJ1-6; 7 bases agree with TRBD1. V was clipped by 3 bases and J by 10 bases; unmatched bases: 7. Germline V gene sequence: CDR1 SGHKS, CDR2 YYEKEE (reference sequence). CDR3 length: 14 residues. In nucleotides, the CDR3 is TGTGCCAGCAGCTACGACAGGGTGTACTCACCCCTCCACTTT. This codes for CASSYDRVYSPLHF.

This sequence joins TRBV23-1 and TRBJ2-1; 7 bases line up with TRBD2. TRBV23-1 carries the ORF label, with uncertain function. CDR3 length: 13 residues. With V trimmed by 4 bases and J by 8 bases, 5 bases remained unmatched. The chain's CDR3 is CASSPGGGHEQFF. Written as DNA, the CDR3 is TGCGCCAGCAGTCCCGGGGGAGGGCATGAGCAGTTCTTC.

V usage is TRBV15 and J usage is TRBJ1-3, with D possibly matching TRBD1 (6 bases). Trimming cost V 0 bases and J 0 bases, with 9 bases left between them. The CDR3 extends over 16 amino acids. The V gene's germline CDR1 is LNHNV and CDR2 YYDKDF (reference sequence). CDR3 sequence reads: CATSRDVGGSGNTIYF. Written as DNA, the CDR3 is TGTGCCACCAGCAGAGATGTAGGGGGCTCTGGAAACACCATATATTTT.

This clonotype appeared a few times. This sequence joins TRBV6-5 and TRBJ2-3; a weak D match, TRBD2 (7 bases). V lost 1 base and J lost 2, with 13 bases in between. The CDR3 runs 16 residues. In germline, CDR1 is MNHEY, CDR2 SVGAGI. Here the CDR3 DNA reads TGTGCCAGCAGTTACTTGCGAGCGGGACACACAGATACGCAGTATTTT. Amino acid sequence: CASSYLRAGHTDTQYF.

This clonotype was recorded only once. The chain combines TRBV6-2 or TRBV6-3 with TRBJ2-3, with D possibly being TRBD2 (6 bases). This CDR3 has 13 residues. The germline V and J ends were trimmed by 3 bases and 12 bases, with 16 bases remaining between them. Germline loops: CDR1 MNHEY, CDR2 SVGEGT. The CDR3 loop reads CASSYSAGPEQYF. The CDR3 DNA is TGTGCCAGCAGTTATTCCGCGGGGCCGGAACAGTATTTT.

The chain employs TRBV7-9 and TRBJ2-5; no clear D gene. The CDR3 covers 14 residues. Deletions cut 2 bases from V and 6 bases from J, with 13 bases between. Germline CDR1 and CDR2: SEHNR and FQNEAQ (reference sequence). The DNA of the CDR3 is TGTGCCAGCAGCTTATCGGCGGAAAGAAAGACCCAGTACTTC. Translated, it gives CASSLSAERKTQYF.

The rearrangement links TRBV7-9 to TRBJ2-7; D is undetermined. The V and J ends lost 1 base and 3 bases respectively, with 10 bases between them. Germline loops: CDR1 SEHNR, CDR2 FQNEAQ (reference sequence). This CDR3 region has 14 residues. The CDR3 nucleotides read TGTGCCAGCAGCTTAGATCTCCAGAACTACGAGCAGTACTTC. Translation: CASSLDLQNYEQYF. The full variable domain, completed using reference TRBV7-9 and TRBJ2-7, is DTGVSQNPRHKITKRGQNVTFRCDPISEHNRLYWYRQTLGQGPEFLTYFQNEAQLEKSRLLSDRFSAERPKGSFSTLEIQRTEQGDSAMYLCASSLDLQNYEQYFGPGTRLTVT.

This clonotype was counted between two and nine times. V and J are TRBV27 and TRBJ1-2; D gene uncertain. V gave up 0 bases and J gave up 4 bases, with 9 bases separating them. Germline lookup yields CDR1 MNHEY and CDR2 SMNVEV (reference sequence). The CDR3 spans 14 residues. CDR3 region: CASSLSGRSYGYTF. For the CDR3, the DNA is TGTGCCAGCAGTTTATCCGGACGGAGCTATGGCTACACCTTC.

The V gene is TRBV6-5, the J gene TRBJ2-2; 8 positions match TRBD2. This CDR3 has 16 amino acids. CDR1 is MNHEY, CDR2 SVGAGI, per germline. The V segment lost 6 bases and the J segment 4 bases; nucleotides outside the gene matches: 10. DNA for the CDR3: TGTGCCAGCAGCCGAAACGGGGGGGCCGGCACCGGGGAGCTGTTTTTT. Translation gives CASSRNGGAGTGELFF.